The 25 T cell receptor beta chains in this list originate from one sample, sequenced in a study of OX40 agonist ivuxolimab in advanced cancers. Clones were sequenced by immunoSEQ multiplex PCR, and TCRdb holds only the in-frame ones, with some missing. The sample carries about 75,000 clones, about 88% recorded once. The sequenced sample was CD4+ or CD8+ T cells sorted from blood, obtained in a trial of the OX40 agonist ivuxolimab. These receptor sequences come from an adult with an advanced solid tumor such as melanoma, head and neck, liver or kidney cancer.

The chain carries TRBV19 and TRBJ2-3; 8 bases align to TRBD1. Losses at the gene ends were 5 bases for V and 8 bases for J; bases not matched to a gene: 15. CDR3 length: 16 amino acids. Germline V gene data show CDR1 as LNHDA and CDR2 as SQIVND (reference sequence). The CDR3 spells CASSSGQGVWSGTQYF. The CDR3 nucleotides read TGTGCCAGTAGTTCTGGACAGGGTGTTTGGTCAGGTACGCAGTATTTT.

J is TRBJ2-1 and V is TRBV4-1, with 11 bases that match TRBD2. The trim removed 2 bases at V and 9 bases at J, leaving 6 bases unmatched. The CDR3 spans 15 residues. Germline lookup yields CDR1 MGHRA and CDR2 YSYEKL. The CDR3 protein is CASSQPTSGNGEQFF. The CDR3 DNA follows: TGCGCCAGCAGCCAACCGACTAGCGGGAACGGTGAGCAGTTCTTC.

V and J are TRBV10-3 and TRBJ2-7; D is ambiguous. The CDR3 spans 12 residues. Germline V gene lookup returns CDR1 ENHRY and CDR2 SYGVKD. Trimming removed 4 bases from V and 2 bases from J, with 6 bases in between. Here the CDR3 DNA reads TGTGCCATCAGTGCCGCTACCTACGAGCAGTACTTC. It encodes CAISAATYEQYF.

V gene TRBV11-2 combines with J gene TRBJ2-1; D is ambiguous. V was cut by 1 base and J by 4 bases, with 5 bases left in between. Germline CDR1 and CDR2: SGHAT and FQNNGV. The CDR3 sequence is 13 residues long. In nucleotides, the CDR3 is TGTGCCAGCAGCTTAGCTTCTTACAATGAGCAGTTCTTC. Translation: CASSLASYNEQFF.

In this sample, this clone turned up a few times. The CDR3 DNA follows: TGTGCCAGCAGCCTCCCCTATAGCGGGGGAAACAATGAGCAGTTCTTC. It translates to CASSLPYSGGNNEQFF. The genes are TRBV5-4 and TRBJ2-1; 9 positions match TRBD2. The CDR3 is made up of 16 amino acids. V gave up 4 bases and J gave up 5 bases; unmatched junction bases: 10. The germline V gene encodes CDR1 SGHNT and CDR2 YYREEE (reference sequence).

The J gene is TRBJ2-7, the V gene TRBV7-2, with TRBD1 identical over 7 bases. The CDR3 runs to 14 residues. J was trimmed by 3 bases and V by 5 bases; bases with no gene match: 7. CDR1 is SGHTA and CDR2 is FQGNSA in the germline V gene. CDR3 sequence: CASSLGGQNYEQYF. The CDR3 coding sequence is TGTGCCAGCAGCCTAGGGGGCCAAAACTACGAGCAGTACTTC.

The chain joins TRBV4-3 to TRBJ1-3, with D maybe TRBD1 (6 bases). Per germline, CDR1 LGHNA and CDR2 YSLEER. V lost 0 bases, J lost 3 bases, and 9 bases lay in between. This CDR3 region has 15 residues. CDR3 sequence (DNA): TGCGCCAGCAGCCAAGAAGTGGACAGTGGAAACACCATATATTTT. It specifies CASSQEVDSGNTIYF.

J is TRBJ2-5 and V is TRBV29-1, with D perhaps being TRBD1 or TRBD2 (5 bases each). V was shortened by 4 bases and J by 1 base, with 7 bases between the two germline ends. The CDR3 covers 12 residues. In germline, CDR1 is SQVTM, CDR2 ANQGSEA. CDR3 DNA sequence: TGCAGCGTTGCCGGGGCCCAAGAGACCCAGTACTTC. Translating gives CSVAGAQETQYF.

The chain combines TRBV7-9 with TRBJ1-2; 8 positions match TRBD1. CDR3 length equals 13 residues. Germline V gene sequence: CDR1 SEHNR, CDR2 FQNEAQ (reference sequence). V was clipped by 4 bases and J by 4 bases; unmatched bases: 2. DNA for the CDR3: TGTGCCAGCAGCTCAGGACAGGGCTATGGCTACACCTTC. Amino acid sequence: CASSSGQGYGYTF.

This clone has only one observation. The CDR3 is CASSQPDLKNIQYF. DNA for the CDR3: TGTGCCAGCAGCCAACCGGACCTCAAAAACATTCAGTACTTC. J is TRBJ2-4 and V is TRBV4-2; D gene uncertain. Germline V lookup: CDR1 LGHNA, CDR2 YNFKEQ. Trimming pared 2 bases from V and 3 bases from J, leaving 8 bases between. The CDR3 is made up of 14 amino acids.

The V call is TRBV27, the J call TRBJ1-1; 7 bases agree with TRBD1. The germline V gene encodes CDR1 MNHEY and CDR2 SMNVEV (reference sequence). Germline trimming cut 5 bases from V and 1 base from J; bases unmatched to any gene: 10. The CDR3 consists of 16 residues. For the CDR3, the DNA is TGTGCCAGCAGTCCTCGCCCGGGACAGCCGAACACTGAAGCTTTCTTT. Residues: CASSPRPGQPNTEAFF.

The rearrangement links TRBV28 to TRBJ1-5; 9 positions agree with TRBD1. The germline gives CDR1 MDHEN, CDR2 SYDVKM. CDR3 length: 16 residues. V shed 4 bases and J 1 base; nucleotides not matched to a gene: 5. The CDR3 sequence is CASSSGTGISNQPQHF. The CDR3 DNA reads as TGTGCCAGCAGTTCGGGGACAGGGATCAGCAATCAGCCCCAGCATTTT. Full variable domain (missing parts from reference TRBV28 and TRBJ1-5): DVKVTQSSRYLVKRTGEKVFLECVQDMDHENMFWYRQDPGLGLRLIYFSYDVKMKEKGDIPEGYSVSREKKERFSLILESASTNQTSMYLCASSSGTGISNQPQHFGDGTRLSIL.

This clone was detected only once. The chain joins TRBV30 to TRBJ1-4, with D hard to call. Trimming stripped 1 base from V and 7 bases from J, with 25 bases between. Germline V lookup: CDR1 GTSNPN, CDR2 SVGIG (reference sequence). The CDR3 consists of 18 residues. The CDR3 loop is CAWSASRGRQERGEKLFF. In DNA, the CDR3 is TGTGCCTGGAGTGCGTCTCGAGGACGCCAGGAAAGAGGTGAAAAACTGTTTTTT. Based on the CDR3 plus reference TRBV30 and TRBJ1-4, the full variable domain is SQTIHQWPATLVQPVGSPLSLECTVEGTSNPNLYWYRQAAGRGLQLLFYSVGIGQISSEVPQNLSASRPQDRQFILSSKKLLLSDSGFYLCAWSASRGRQERGEKLFFGSGTQLSVL.

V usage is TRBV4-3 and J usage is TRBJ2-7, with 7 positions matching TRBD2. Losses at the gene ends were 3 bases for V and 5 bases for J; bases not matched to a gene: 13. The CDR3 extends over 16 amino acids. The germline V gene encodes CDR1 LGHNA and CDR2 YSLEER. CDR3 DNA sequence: TGCGCCAGCAGCCAGGAAGTCGGACTAGACAAGAACGAGCAGTACTTC. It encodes CASSQEVGLDKNEQYF.

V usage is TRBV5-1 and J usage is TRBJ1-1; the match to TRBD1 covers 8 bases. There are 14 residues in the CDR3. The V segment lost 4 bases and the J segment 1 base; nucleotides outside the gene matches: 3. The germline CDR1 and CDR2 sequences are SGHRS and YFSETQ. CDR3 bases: TGCGCCAGCAGCACGACAGGGGCGAACACTGAAGCTTTCTTT. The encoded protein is CASSTTGANTEAFF.

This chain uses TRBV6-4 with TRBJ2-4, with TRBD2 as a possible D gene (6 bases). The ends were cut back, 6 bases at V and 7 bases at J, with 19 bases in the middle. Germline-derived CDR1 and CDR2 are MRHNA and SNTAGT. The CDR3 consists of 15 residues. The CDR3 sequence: CASSALGGRGNIQYF. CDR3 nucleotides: TGTGCCAGCAGCGCGTTAGGAGGGAGAGGGAACATTCAGTACTTC.

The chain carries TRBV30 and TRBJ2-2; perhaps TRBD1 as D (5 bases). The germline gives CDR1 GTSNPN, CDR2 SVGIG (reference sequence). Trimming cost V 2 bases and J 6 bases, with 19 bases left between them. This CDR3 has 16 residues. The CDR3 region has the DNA TGTGCCTGGAGTACAGGACCAAAGGGCGCCGCCGGGGAGCTGTTTTTT. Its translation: CAWSTGPKGAAGELFF. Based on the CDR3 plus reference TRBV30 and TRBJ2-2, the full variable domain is SQTIHQWPATLVQPVGSPLSLECTVEGTSNPNLYWYRQAAGRGLQLLFYSVGIGQISSEVPQNLSASRPQDRQFILSSKKLLLSDSGFYLCAWSTGPKGAAGELFFGEGSRLTVL.

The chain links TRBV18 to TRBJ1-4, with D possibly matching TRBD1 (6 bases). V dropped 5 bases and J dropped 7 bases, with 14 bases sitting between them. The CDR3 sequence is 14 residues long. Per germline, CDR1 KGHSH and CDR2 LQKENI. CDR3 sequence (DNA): TGTGCCAGCTCAATACAGGGCGACGCTGAAAAACTGTTTTTT. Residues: CASSIQGDAEKLFF.

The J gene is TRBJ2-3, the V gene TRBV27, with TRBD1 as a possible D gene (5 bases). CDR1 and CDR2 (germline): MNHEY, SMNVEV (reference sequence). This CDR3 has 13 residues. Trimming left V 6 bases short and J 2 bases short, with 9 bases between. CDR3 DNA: TGTGCCAGCAGCGCAGGGATCACAGATACGCAGTATTTT. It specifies CASSAGITDTQYF.

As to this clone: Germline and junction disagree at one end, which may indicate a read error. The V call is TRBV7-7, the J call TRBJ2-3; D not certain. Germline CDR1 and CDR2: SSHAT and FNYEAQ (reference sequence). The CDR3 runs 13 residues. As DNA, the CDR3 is TGTGCCAGCAGTTTAGGACCTACAGATACGCAGTATTTT. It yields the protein CASSLGPTDTQYF.

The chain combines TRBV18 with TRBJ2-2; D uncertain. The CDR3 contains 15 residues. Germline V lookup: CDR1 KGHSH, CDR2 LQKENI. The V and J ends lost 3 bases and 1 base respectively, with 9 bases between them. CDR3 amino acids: CASSPGSLNTGELFF. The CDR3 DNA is TGTGCCAGCTCACCCGGATCGTTGAACACCGGGGAGCTGTTTTTT. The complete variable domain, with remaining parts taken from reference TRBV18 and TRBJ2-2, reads NAGVMQNPRHLVRRRGQEARLRCSPMKGHSHVYWYRQLPEEGLKFMVYLQKENIIDESGMPKERFSAEFPKEGPSILRIQQVVRGDSAAYFCASSPGSLNTGELFFGEGSRLTVL.

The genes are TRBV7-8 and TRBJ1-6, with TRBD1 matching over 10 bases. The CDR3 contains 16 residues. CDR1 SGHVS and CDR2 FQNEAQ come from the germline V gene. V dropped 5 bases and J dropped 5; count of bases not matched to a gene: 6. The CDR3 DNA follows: TGTGCCAGCAGCCCTTGGACAGGGGGTGATAATTCACCCCTCCACTTT. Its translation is CASSPWTGGDNSPLHF.

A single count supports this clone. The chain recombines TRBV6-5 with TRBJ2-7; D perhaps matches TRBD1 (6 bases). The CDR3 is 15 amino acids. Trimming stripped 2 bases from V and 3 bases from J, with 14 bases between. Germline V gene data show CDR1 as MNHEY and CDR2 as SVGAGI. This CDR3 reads CASSYGSATGYEQYF. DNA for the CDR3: TGTGCCAGCAGTTACGGTTCGGCGACAGGCTACGAGCAGTACTTC.

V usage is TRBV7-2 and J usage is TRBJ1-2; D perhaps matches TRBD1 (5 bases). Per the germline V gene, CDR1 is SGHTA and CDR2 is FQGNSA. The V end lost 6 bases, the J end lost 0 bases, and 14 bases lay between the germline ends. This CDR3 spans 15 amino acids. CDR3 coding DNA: TGTGCCAGCAGTATGGCGGGGGTAACTAACTATGGCTACACCTTC. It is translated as CASSMAGVTNYGYTF.

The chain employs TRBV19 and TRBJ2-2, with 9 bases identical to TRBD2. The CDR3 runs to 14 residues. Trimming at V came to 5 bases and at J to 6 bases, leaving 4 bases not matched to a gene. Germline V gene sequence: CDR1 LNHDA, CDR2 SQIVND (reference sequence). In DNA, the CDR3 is TGTGCCAGTAGTCAGCGGGGGGTAGCCGGGGAGCTGTTTTTT. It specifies CASSQRGVAGELFF.